This T cell receptor (beta chain) was sequenced during a study of cytomegalovirus exposure and HLA in healthy donors. In the PCR, 60 Vbeta and 13 Jbeta primers were used. Assay: immunoSEQ multiplex PCR; the TCRdb copy retains only in-frame clones and omits some. The sample lists 130,000 or so clones; roughly three quarters were seen once. Germline CDR1 and CDR2: LNHDA and SQIVND (reference sequence). The CDR3 length is 13 residues. V lost 9 bases to trimming and J lost 6 bases, with 12 bases between them. The receptor's source is a woman aged 60-75 years in good health and CMV-seronegative. What was sequenced was PBMCs. The V call is TRBV19, the J call TRBJ1-6; D is ambiguous. CDR3 in DNA: TGTGCCAGCTCAGGAAGCCTTAATTCACCCCTCCACTTT. The encoded protein is CASSGSLNSPLHF.